These 14 T cell receptor beta chains share one sample of origin, sequenced in a study of Ad26.COV2.S vaccination and SARS-CoV-2 variants. Treatment here: around 19 received Ad26.COV2.S at low or high dose, single or two shots; a few received placebo; per-sample allocation not given. The study sampled participants on day 63 after the first vaccine or placebo injection. Repertoires were generated with immunoSEQ multiplex PCR, while TCRdb's copy carries only in-frame clones and drops some. The repertoire consists of roughly 420,000 clones, with roughly 90% occurring once and the leading ten covering approximately 4%. The sample was peripheral blood, taken in a trial of Ad26.COV2.S vaccine versus placebo. The receptor source for this set is a person aged 18 to 65 who received the Ad26.COV2.S COVID-19 vaccine or a placebo.

The chain employs TRBV2 and TRBJ1-1; TRBD1 agrees at 11 bases. The CDR3 extends over 16 amino acids. CDR1 and CDR2 (germline): SNHLY, FYNNEI. V trimming: 6 bases; J trimming: 0 bases; junction bases outside the gene matches: 6. CDR3 in amino acids: CASRGTGGLMNTEAFF. Written as DNA, the CDR3 is TGTGCCAGCAGAGGGACAGGGGGACTCATGAACACTGAAGCTTTCTTT.

This chain uses TRBV6-2 or TRBV6-3 with TRBJ2-1; 14 bases match TRBD2. The CDR3 covers 16 residues. The germline V gene has CDR1 MNHEY and CDR2 SVGEGT. With 5 bases clipped from V and 6 bases from J, the junction kept 6 bases outside the gene matches. The chain's CDR3 is CASSPRLAGGINEQFF. DNA of the CDR3: TGTGCCAGCAGTCCCCGACTAGCGGGGGGGATCAATGAGCAGTTCTTC.

Worth noting for this clone: At the DNA level, this CDR3 is encoded by other sequences in the same sample as well. The chain links TRBV6-5 to TRBJ2-7; 8 nucleotides agree with TRBD1. The junction had 2 bases not matched to a gene; V was cut back by 6 bases and J by 1 base. In germline, CDR1 is MNHEY, CDR2 SVGAGI. This CDR3 is 13 amino acids long. The CDR3 DNA reads TGTGCCAGCAGCCGGGACAGGTCCTACGAGCAGTACTTC. The encoded protein is CASSRDRSYEQYF.

The genes are TRBV28 and TRBJ1-2; D is undetermined. V lost 5 bases and J lost 3, with 10 bases in between. In germline, CDR1 is MDHEN, CDR2 SYDVKM. CDR3 length: 13 amino acids. CDR3: CASSAGEDYGYTF. The CDR3 nucleotides are TGTGCCAGCAGTGCAGGAGAAGACTATGGCTACACCTTC.

The chain links TRBV7-2 to TRBJ2-3; maybe TRBD1 (7 bases). Germline CDR1 SGHTA, CDR2 FQGNSA. The CDR3 spans 16 residues. Trimming stripped 1 base from V and 3 bases from J, with 14 bases between. The CDR3 DNA follows: TGTGCCAGCAGCTTAGAGCGGCAGGGGGGAACAGATACGCAGTATTTT. Protein: CASSLERQGGTDTQYF.

V usage is TRBV3-1 (or the pseudogene TRBV3-2) and J usage is TRBJ1-2; 8 bases line up with TRBD1. The V gene end was trimmed by 0 bases and the J gene end by 4 bases; junction bases not matched to a gene: 13. The CDR3 has 18 residues. The germline V gene encodes CDR1 LGHDT and CDR2 YNNKEL (reference sequence). In DNA, the CDR3 is TGTGCCAGCAGCCAAGATCCCCCCCTCGCGACAGGGGTCTATGGCTACACCTTC. This sequence encodes CASSQDPPLATGVYGYTF.

The rearrangement joins TRBV28 to TRBJ1-5; D gene unclear. The CDR3 is 12 residues long. Trimming left V 8 bases short and J 0 bases short, with 5 bases between. CDR1 and CDR2 (germline): MDHEN, SYDVKM. The CDR3 is CASRGSNQPQHF. The DNA for the CDR3 is TGTGCCAGCCGGGGTAGCAATCAGCCCCAGCATTTT. Full variable domain (rest looked up from reference TRBV28 and TRBJ1-5): DVKVTQSSRYLVKRTGEKVFLECVQDMDHENMFWYRQDPGLGLRLIYFSYDVKMKEKGDIPEGYSVSREKKERFSLILESASTNQTSMYLCASRGSNQPQHFGDGTRLSIL.

V and J are TRBV27 and TRBJ2-2, with 7 bases that match TRBD1. The CDR3 totals 16 residues. Per the germline V gene, CDR1 is MNHEY and CDR2 is SMNVEV (reference sequence). Trimming at V came to 5 bases and at J to 4 bases, leaving 10 bases not matched to a gene. CDR3 residues: CASSPRQGAATGELFF. CDR3 coding DNA: TGTGCCAGCAGTCCGAGACAGGGTGCCGCCACCGGGGAGCTGTTTTTT.

The chain links TRBV7-2 to TRBJ1-2; TRBD1 matches 7 bases. The trim removed 5 bases at V and 1 base at J, leaving 10 bases unmatched. CDR3 length: 16 amino acids. Germline assignment: CDR1 SGHTA and CDR2 FQGNSA. The CDR3 is CASSPRQGTHNYGYTF. The CDR3 region has the DNA TGTGCCAGCAGCCCGAGACAGGGTACCCATAACTATGGCTACACCTTC.

The chain combines TRBV4-3 with TRBJ1-5; 7 positions match TRBD1. There are 19 residues in the CDR3. The J segment lost 1 base and the V segment lost 1 base, leaving 13 bases of the junction unmatched. CDR1 and CDR2 (germline): LGHNA, YSLEER. CDR3 in DNA: TGCGCCAGCAGCCAAGGGGTATACCTCCGGACAGGAAGCAATCAGCCCCAGCATTTT. Its protein is CASSQGVYLRTGSNQPQHF.

V gene TRBV10-3 combines with J gene TRBJ1-2; 9 bases fit TRBD1. This CDR3 region has 14 residues. Germline-derived CDR1 and CDR2 are ENHRY and SYGVKD. The J segment lost 9 bases and the V segment lost 8 bases, leaving 13 bases of the junction unmatched. Here the CDR3 DNA reads TGTGCCATCTCCCTTTCCCGGGACAGGGAGAGCTACACCTTC. It yields the protein CAISLSRDRESYTF.

V usage is TRBV20-1 and J usage is TRBJ2-7, with no clear D. Germline lookup yields CDR1 DFQATT and CDR2 SNEGSKA (reference sequence). Trimming took off 4 bases at V and 3 bases at J, with 7 bases between the two ends. The CDR3 is made up of 11 amino acids. CDR3 sequence (DNA): TGCAGTGCTATAATAGGCTACGAGCAGTACTTC. This translates into CSAIIGYEQYF.

The CDR3 reads CASSFRSELSNEQFF. The CDR3 nucleotides read TGTGCCAGCAGCTTTAGGTCGGAGCTGAGCAATGAGCAGTTCTTC. The rearrangement uses TRBV11-2 and TRBJ2-1, with D unresolved. This CDR3 has 15 residues. V lost 3 bases to trimming and J lost 6 bases, with 15 bases between them. Germline V gene sequence: CDR1 SGHAT, CDR2 FQNNGV.

This clone has a single count. The gene calls are TRBV30 and TRBJ1-1; 9 bases fit TRBD1. Trimming cost V 5 bases and J 9 bases; bases outside gene matches: 7. The germline V gene has CDR1 GTSNPN and CDR2 SVGIG (reference sequence). This CDR3 has 12 amino acids. CDR3 DNA sequence: TGTGCCTGGTCGACAGGGGGAGAGAAAGCTTTCTTT. It yields the protein CAWSTGGEKAFF.